A single sample is the source of the 27 T cell receptor beta chains below, sequenced in a study of OX40 agonist ivuxolimab in advanced cancers. Only in-frame clones appear in the TCRdb table, and some are missing; sequencing was by immunoSEQ multiplex PCR. Among about 71,000 clones listed, about 90% were seen once. The sample here was CD4+ or CD8+ T cells sorted from blood, taken in a trial of the OX40 agonist ivuxolimab. All receptors derive from an adult with an advanced solid tumor such as melanoma, head and neck, liver or kidney cancer.

This clone was recorded only once. The CDR3 protein is CAISDPTDKYNEQFF. CDR3 bases: TGTGCCATCAGTGACCCAACCGACAAATACAATGAGCAGTTCTTC. This chain joins TRBV10-3 and TRBJ2-1; no firm D call. Germline-derived CDR1 and CDR2 are ENHRY and SYGVKD. The CDR3 is made up of 15 amino acids. V was cut by 3 bases and J by 4 bases, with 13 bases left in between.

The chain links TRBV28 to TRBJ2-7; no reliable D call. The CDR3 sequence is 12 residues long. Trimming shortened V by 3 bases and J by 6 bases, and 9 bases separated the two germline ends. Per germline, CDR1 MDHEN and CDR2 SYDVKM. This CDR3 is CASSFPDLEQYF. CDR3 nucleotide sequence: TGTGCCAGCAGTTTCCCCGACCTCGAGCAGTACTTC.

The V and J genes are TRBV4-2 and TRBJ2-1, with 11 bases aligning to TRBD2. Germline V gene sequence: CDR1 LGHNA, CDR2 YNFKEQ. J gave up 7 bases and V 3 bases, and 8 bases lay outside the gene matches. The CDR3 extends over 16 amino acids. CDR3 sequence: CASSQTLAGGRNEQFF. The CDR3 bases are TGTGCCAGCAGCCAGACCTTAGCGGGAGGGCGAAATGAGCAGTTCTTC.

Only one count was recorded for this clone. J is TRBJ2-1 and V is TRBV7-9; TRBD2 aligns across 8 bases. The CDR3 consists of 17 residues. Germline V gene sequence: CDR1 SEHNR, CDR2 FQNEAQ (reference sequence). V gave up 5 bases and J gave up 3 bases; unmatched junction bases: 12. CDR3 nucleotides: TGTGCCAGCAGCCCCCTCGGAGCGGGAGTTGGCTACAATGAGCAGTTCTTC. It encodes CASSPLGAGVGYNEQFF.

The DNA for the CDR3 is TGTGCCAGTAGTATGGTAGCGGGAGGGTCAGATACGCAGTATTTT. Translation gives CASSMVAGGSDTQYF. This chain uses TRBV19 with TRBJ2-3; 11 bases line up with TRBD2. V was clipped by 3 bases and J by 4 bases; unmatched bases: 3. Germline loops: CDR1 LNHDA, CDR2 SQIVND (reference sequence). The CDR3 sequence is 15 residues long. Looking up the rest from reference TRBV19 and TRBJ2-3 gives the full variable domain: DGGITQSPKYLFRKEGQNVTLSCEQNLNHDAMYWYRQDPGQGLRLIYYSQIVNDFQKGDIAEGYSVSREKKESFPLTVTSAQKNPTAFYLCASSMVAGGSDTQYFGPGTRLTVL.

J is TRBJ1-5 and V is TRBV6-5; possible D gene TRBD1, 6 bases. Per the germline V gene, CDR1 is MNHEY and CDR2 is SVGAGI. There are 14 residues in the CDR3. Trimming removed 2 bases from V and 5 bases from J, with 10 bases in between. In nucleotides, the CDR3 is TGTGCCAGCAGTTACCGGGGGGGCGATCAGCCCCAGCATTTT. This translates into CASSYRGGDQPQHF.

The sample holds one count of this clone. The chain uses TRBV19 and TRBJ1-1; 8 bases align to TRBD1. The CDR3 sequence is 17 residues long. Unmatched junction bases numbered 11, after V lost 5 bases and J lost 0 bases. Per germline, CDR1 LNHDA and CDR2 SQIVND (reference sequence). CDR3 protein: CASSRLGTGTMNTEAFF. CDR3 nucleotides: TGTGCCAGTAGTCGGTTGGGGACAGGCACTATGAACACTGAAGCTTTCTTT.

This chain connects TRBV2 to TRBJ2-7; 8 nucleotides line up with TRBD1. The CDR3 length is 14 residues. In germline, CDR1 is SNHLY, CDR2 FYNNEI. Germline trimming cut 5 bases from V and 5 bases from J; bases unmatched to any gene: 8. CDR3 protein: CASSKDRAGDEQYF. The CDR3 bases are TGTGCCAGCAGTAAGGACAGGGCCGGCGACGAGCAGTACTTC.

The chain recombines TRBV10-2 with TRBJ2-3; TRBD1 or TRBD2 may be the D gene (5 bases each). Trimming took off 2 bases at V and 4 bases at J, with 16 bases between the two ends. CDR1 and CDR2 (germline): WSHSY, SAAADI. This CDR3 has 16 residues. CDR3 DNA: TGCGCCAGCAGTGAGAGATCGGGGCGATGGGCAGATACGCAGTATTTT. Translated, it gives CASSERSGRWADTQYF.

J is TRBJ2-7 and V is TRBV29-1; TRBD2 agrees at 10 bases. The J segment lost 2 bases and the V segment lost 3 bases, leaving 10 bases of the junction unmatched. The CDR3 is made up of 16 amino acids. Germline values: CDR1 SQVTM, CDR2 ANQGSEA. The CDR3 sequence: CSVEQTDLAGAYEQYF. The CDR3 DNA is TGCAGCGTTGAGCAAACCGACCTAGCGGGAGCCTACGAGCAGTACTTC.

This clone was observed a few times. V gene TRBV10-1 combines with J gene TRBJ1-1, with D possibly matching TRBD1 (6 bases). Germline loops: CDR1 WNHNN, CDR2 SYGVQD (reference sequence). This CDR3 is built from 15 residues. V was pared by 6 bases and J by 11 bases, with 25 bases between. The DNA of the CDR3 is TGCGCCAGCAGCGAATGGACAGCCCAGCCAAGGTACGCTTTCTTT. As protein: CASSEWTAQPRYAFF.

The genes are TRBV9 and TRBJ2-7; 8 bases are a match to TRBD2. CDR1 is SGDLS and CDR2 is YYNGEE in the germline V gene. This CDR3 contains 14 residues. V trimming: 3 bases; J trimming: 3 bases; junction bases outside the gene matches: 5. The CDR3, as DNA: TGTGCCAGCAGCGGAGGGGGGACTAGCTACGAGCAGTACTTC. It translates to CASSGGGTSYEQYF.

The rearrangement links TRBV19 to TRBJ2-1; D call uncertain. Trimming pared 6 bases from V and 8 bases from J, leaving 20 bases between. The germline V gene has CDR1 LNHDA and CDR2 SQIVND (reference sequence). This CDR3 is 15 amino acids long. The CDR3, as DNA: TGTGCCAGTAGCCTCAGGAGTAGCATCGGCGATGAGCAGTTCTTC. Encoded protein: CASSLRSSIGDEQFF. The full variable domain, its missing parts supplied by reference TRBV19 and TRBJ2-1, is DGGITQSPKYLFRKEGQNVTLSCEQNLNHDAMYWYRQDPGQGLRLIYYSQIVNDFQKGDIAEGYSVSREKKESFPLTVTSAQKNPTAFYLCASSLRSSIGDEQFFGPGTRLTVL.

This clone was detected once. The rearrangement links TRBV27 to TRBJ2-1; 7 nucleotides line up with TRBD1. This CDR3 spans 13 amino acids. V trimming: 6 bases; J trimming: 2 bases; junction bases outside the gene matches: 1. Germline CDR1 MNHEY, CDR2 SMNVEV (reference sequence). This CDR3 is CASSQGAYNEQFF. The CDR3 DNA follows: TGTGCCAGCAGCCAGGGGGCCTACAATGAGCAGTTCTTC.

The chain joins TRBV7-8 to TRBJ2-1; no reliable D call. This CDR3 is built from 15 residues. CDR1 is SGHVS and CDR2 is FQNEAQ in the germline V gene. Between the trimmed V and J ends, which lost 1 base and 1 base, there was a span of 8 bases. This CDR3 is CASSLVLGSYNEQFF. CDR3 sequence (DNA): TGTGCCAGCAGCTTAGTACTTGGGTCCTACAATGAGCAGTTCTTC.

A few counts support this clone. The chain is built from TRBV4-2 and TRBJ2-1, with D hard to call. Germline lookup yields CDR1 LGHNA and CDR2 YNFKEQ. The CDR3 spans 11 residues. Trimming pared 1 base from V and 8 bases from J, leaving 3 bases between. CDR3 amino acids: CASSQADEQFF. The CDR3 DNA reads as TGTGCCAGCAGCCAAGCTGATGAGCAGTTCTTC.

The V gene is TRBV4-3, the J gene TRBJ1-2, with no clear D. The germline V gene has CDR1 LGHNA and CDR2 YSLEER. V lost 1 base, J lost 8 bases, and 14 bases lay in between. The CDR3 consists of 14 residues. The CDR3 DNA is TGCGCCAGCAGCCAAGGGACCCGAGAGGCAGGCTACACCTTC. It translates to CASSQGTREAGYTF.

This chain joins TRBV4-1 and TRBJ2-1, with a tentative D call TRBD1 (5 bases). The V and J ends lost 2 bases and 6 bases respectively, with 20 bases between them. The CDR3 has 17 amino acids. Germline lookup yields CDR1 MGHRA and CDR2 YSYEKL. The CDR3 reads CASSQQRSSGLVNEQFF. CDR3 DNA sequence: TGCGCCAGCAGCCAACAACGCTCCTCAGGGCTAGTCAATGAGCAGTTCTTC.

The rearrangement links TRBV19 to TRBJ1-1; possibly TRBD1 for D (5 bases). Germline CDR1 and CDR2: LNHDA and SQIVND (reference sequence). V lost 8 bases, J lost 9 bases, and 13 bases lay in between. CDR3 size: 11 residues. The CDR3 spells CASLGPLKAFF. The CDR3 nucleotides are TGTGCCAGTCTGGGACCACTGAAAGCTTTCTTT.

This sequence joins TRBV6-5 and TRBJ2-7; tentatively, D is TRBD2 (6 bases). The CDR3 covers 13 residues. Germline V CDR1 and CDR2: MNHEY, SVGAGI. The V gene lost 7 bases and the J gene lost 5 bases, with 15 bases spanning the gap. The CDR3 DNA is TGTGCCAGCACCTCCCCCACTAGCCACGAGCAGTACTTC. Translation: CASTSPTSHEQYF.

This clone was recorded a few times. The chain couples TRBV27 to TRBJ1-5, with a possible D match to TRBD1 (6 bases). V was clipped by 1 base and J by 0 bases, with 16 bases between them. Per germline, CDR1 MNHEY and CDR2 SMNVEV (reference sequence). There are 18 residues in the CDR3. The CDR3 bases are TGTGCCAGCAGTTTATATGCAGGGGAACCCATTAGCAATCAGCCCCAGCATTTT. Residues: CASSLYAGEPISNQPQHF.

The chain has TRBV9 and TRBJ2-7; D call uncertain. The germline CDR1 and CDR2 sequences are SGDLS and YYNGEE. V was clipped by 0 bases and J by 5 bases, with 3 bases between them. The CDR3 sequence is 11 residues long. Written as DNA, the CDR3 is TGTGCCAGCAGCGTAGGTCACGAGCAGTACTTC. This translates into CASSVGHEQYF.

The J gene is TRBJ2-2, the V gene TRBV27; no clear D. Germline CDR1 is MNHEY and CDR2 is SMNVEV (reference sequence). Between the trimmed V and J ends, which lost 8 bases and 0 bases, there was a span of 4 bases. The CDR3 spans 12 residues. The CDR3 loop is CASAANTGELFF. CDR3 DNA: TGTGCCAGCGCCGCGAACACCGGGGAGCTGTTTTTT.

The rearrangement links TRBV10-3 to TRBJ2-4, with no clear D. In germline, CDR1 is ENHRY, CDR2 SYGVKD. The CDR3 contains 13 residues. V was trimmed by 6 bases and J by 5 bases, leaving 11 bases between them. CDR3 loop: CAISGQNENIQYF. Here the CDR3 DNA reads TGTGCCATCAGCGGTCAGAACGAAAACATTCAGTACTTC.

The chain carries TRBV19 and TRBJ2-1; 7 nucleotides match TRBD2. Trimming cost V 3 bases and J 9 bases; bases outside gene matches: 8. The CDR3 runs 14 residues. The germline CDR1 and CDR2 sequences are LNHDA and SQIVND (reference sequence). The CDR3 is CASSMLAGASEQFF. DNA for the CDR3: TGTGCCAGTAGTATGCTGGCGGGAGCTAGTGAGCAGTTCTTC.

This rearrangement joins TRBV4-3 to TRBJ2-7; TRBD1 matches 10 bases. Germline lookup yields CDR1 LGHNA and CDR2 YSLEER. The CDR3 consists of 16 residues. V dropped 3 bases and J dropped 0; count of bases not matched to a gene: 5. In DNA, the CDR3 is TGCGCCAGCAGCCAGTCCGGGACAGGGGTCTCCTACGAGCAGTACTTC. Translating it yields CASSQSGTGVSYEQYF.

This clone counts as medium-sized (0.01 to 0.1%). The V and J genes are TRBV14 and TRBJ1-1; D possibly corresponds to TRBD1 (5 bases). V was trimmed by 4 bases and J by 2 bases, leaving 11 bases between them. The CDR3 totals 14 residues. CDR1 and CDR2 from the germline V gene are SGHDN and FVKESK. CDR3 sequence reads: CASSLQALNTEAFF. CDR3 DNA: TGTGCCAGCAGCCTACAGGCGCTAAACACTGAAGCTTTCTTT.